Each of the 8 T cell receptor beta chains below was sequenced from the same sample in a study of beta chain features in type 1 diabetes. Whole-study results and caveats: People with Type 1 diabetes carried modestly yet significantly shorter TCRB CDR3s in all four CD4+ subsets.

The authors reverse transcribed all of the isolated RNA, so sequencing captured expressed TCRB transcripts. The method was immunoSEQ multiplex PCR; TCRdb's version includes in-frame clones alone and lacks a portion of them. The data show approximately 140,000 clones, 7.5% to 9.5% seen once. These receptors are not linked to any known antigen. Sample: central memory CD4+ T cells from blood. These receptors all stem from a man aged 25-40 years with type 1 diabetes.

This clone occurred a few times. The chain carries TRBV6-1 and TRBJ2-1; no definite D call. CDR1 is MNHNS and CDR2 is SASEGT in the germline V gene. The CDR3 runs 12 residues. Trimming left V 4 bases short and J 10 bases short, with 11 bases between. DNA for the CDR3: TGTGCCAGCAGTGCGACTCACGGGGAGCAGTTCTTC. Translated: CASSATHGEQFF.

The rearrangement uses TRBV18 and TRBJ1-4; 7 bases align to TRBD1. This CDR3 contains 14 residues. V dropped 0 bases and J dropped 8; count of bases not matched to a gene: 3. Germline V gives CDR1 KGHSH, CDR2 LQKENI. CDR3 residues: CASSPPSGGEKLFF. CDR3 sequence (DNA): TGTGCCAGCTCACCACCGTCAGGGGGAGAAAAACTGTTTTTT. The full variable domain, in which reference TRBV18 and TRBJ1-4 provide the parts outside the CDR3, is NAGVMQNPRHLVRRRGQEARLRCSPMKGHSHVYWYRQLPEEGLKFMVYLQKENIIDESGMPKERFSAEFPKEGPSILRIQQVVRGDSAAYFCASSPPSGGEKLFFGSGTQLSVL.

This clone occurred a few times. This specimen includes other DNA sequences encoding the same CDR3. J is TRBJ1-5 and V is TRBV7-3, with D uncertain. The CDR3 is 13 residues long. The germline V and J ends were trimmed by 3 bases and 4 bases, with 7 bases remaining between them. CDR1 SGHTA and CDR2 FQGTGA come from the germline V gene. CDR3 in DNA: TGTGCCAGCAGCTTGTACGGTAATCAGCCCCAGCATTTT. It yields the protein CASSLYGNQPQHF.

This chain uses TRBV25-1 with TRBJ2-7; D might be TRBD2 (5 bases). This CDR3 has 14 amino acids. CDR1 MGHDK and CDR2 SYGVNS come from the germline V gene. V was pared by 10 bases and J by 0 bases, with 16 bases between. The chain's CDR3 is CATRMGGFSYEQYF. The CDR3 coding sequence is TGTGCCACTCGAATGGGCGGGTTCTCCTACGAGCAGTACTTC.

The chain couples TRBV20-1 to TRBJ2-5, with D uncertain. V shed 7 bases and J shed 2 bases, with 8 bases lying between them. Germline loops: CDR1 DFQATT, CDR2 SNEGSKA (reference sequence). The length of the CDR3 is 11 residues. The CDR3 is CSVGSQETQYF. DNA for the CDR3: TGCAGTGTTGGTAGTCAAGAGACCCAGTACTTC.

This clone was counted only a few times. This sequence joins TRBV5-6 and TRBJ2-7; TRBD1 agrees at 7 bases. In germline, CDR1 is SGHDT, CDR2 YYEEEE. Trimming took 2 bases from V and 6 from J; bases not matched to a gene: 11. This CDR3 region has 15 residues. DNA of the CDR3: TGTGCCAGCAGCTTCGACAGGGCCCACGTCTCCGAGCAGTACTTC. Protein sequence: CASSFDRAHVSEQYF. The full variable domain, with the rest looked up from reference TRBV5-6 and TRBJ2-7, is DAGVTQSPTHLIKTRGQQVTLRCSPKSGHDTVSWYQQALGQGPQFIFQYYEEEERQRGNFPDRFSGHQFPNYSSELNVNALLLGDSALYLCASSFDRAHVSEQYFGPGTRLTVT.

Only a few counts were recorded for this clone. The chain links TRBV28 to TRBJ1-5; 9 bases are a match to TRBD1. This CDR3 is built from 14 residues. CDR1 and CDR2 (germline): MDHEN, SYDVKM. Trimming removed 5 bases from V and 4 bases from J; junction bases left unmatched: 3. CDR3 amino acids: CASSEGTGNQPQHF. DNA of the CDR3: TGTGCCAGCAGTGAGGGGACAGGGAATCAGCCCCAGCATTTT.

This clone was counted only a few times. V and J are TRBV5-8 and TRBJ1-1; D ambiguous. V was cut by 0 bases and J by 6 bases, with 12 bases left in between. Germline-derived CDR1 and CDR2 are SGHTS and YDEGEE. The CDR3 consists of 14 residues. DNA of the CDR3: TGTGCCAGCAGCTTGGAGCGGGGAGGAGCTGAAGCTTTCTTT. Its translation is CASSLERGGAEAFF. Combining the CDR3 with reference TRBV5-8 and TRBJ1-1 gives the whole variable domain EAGVTQSPTHLIKTRGQQATLRCSPISGHTSVYWYQQALGLGLQFLLWYDEGEERNRGNFPPRFSGRQFPNYSSELNVNALELEDSALYLCASSLERGGAEAFFGQGTRLTVV.